These 27 T cell receptor beta chains were all obtained from the same sample, sequenced in a study of shared clonotypes between healthy human individuals. Produced via immunoSEQ multiplex PCR; TCRdb's table is partial and in-frame only. The data show 2 million to 2.5 million clones, 95% seen once. Sequences were obtained from naive CD4+ T cells sorted from blood. Subset in this sample: CD45RA+ positively selected. The receptors were sampled from a man aged 18 to 35 in good health.

The chain couples TRBV29-1 to TRBJ1-1, with D perhaps matching TRBD1 (6 bases). V was trimmed by 7 bases and J by 1 base, leaving 10 bases between them. Per germline, CDR1 SQVTM and CDR2 ANQGSEA. The CDR3 has 12 amino acids. CDR3 coding DNA: TGCAGCGCCGAAGGGGGGAACACTGAAGCTTTCTTT. Its translation: CSAEGGNTEAFF.

This chain links TRBV4-3 with TRBJ1-6; the match to TRBD1 covers 8 bases. J gave up 9 bases and V 5 bases, and 12 bases lay outside the gene matches. This CDR3 contains 16 residues. Germline V gives CDR1 LGHNA, CDR2 YSLEER. The CDR3 DNA reads TGCGCCAGCAGCTTTTTTGAGAGGGGGACAGGTTCACCCCTCCACTTT. This codes for CASSFFERGTGSPLHF.

The chain uses TRBV28 and TRBJ1-2; 7 bases align to TRBD1. CDR1 and CDR2 (germline): MDHEN, SYDVKM. V lost 3 bases to trimming and J lost 3 bases; unmatched junction nucleotides: 1. The CDR3 consists of 13 residues. The CDR3: CASSFDRDYGYTF. CDR3 coding DNA: TGTGCCAGCAGTTTCGACAGGGACTATGGCTACACCTTC.

The chain carries TRBV5-1 and TRBJ2-3, with D unresolved. CDR1 is SGHRS, CDR2 YFSETQ, per germline. With 4 bases removed from V and 0 bases from J, the gap between germline ends came to 9 bases. The CDR3 runs 14 residues. CDR3 amino acids: CASSAMASTDTQYF. The CDR3 coding sequence is TGCGCCAGCAGCGCTATGGCTAGCACAGATACGCAGTATTTT.

V and J are TRBV28 and TRBJ1-2; D is perhaps TRBD1 (5 bases). Germline V gene data show CDR1 as MDHEN and CDR2 as SYDVKM. Trimming stripped 5 bases from V and 5 bases from J, with 15 bases between. The CDR3 runs to 14 residues. CDR3 sequence reads: CASSTREWMYGYTF. The CDR3, as DNA: TGTGCCAGCAGTACCAGGGAGTGGATGTATGGCTACACCTTC.

This sequence joins TRBV7-3 and TRBJ1-1, with a weak D call TRBD1 (5 bases). The CDR3 runs 13 residues. Germline V gene sequence: CDR1 SGHTA, CDR2 FQGTGA. Trimming cost V 0 bases and J 6 bases, with 8 bases left between them. CDR3 sequence reads: CASSLTGGSEAFF. The CDR3, as DNA: TGTGCCAGCAGCTTAACCGGGGGTTCTGAAGCTTTCTTT.

This clone was counted a single time. The chain links TRBV18 to TRBJ2-5; D gene unclear. CDR3 length equals 13 residues. Germline lookup yields CDR1 KGHSH and CDR2 LQKENI. V gave up 4 bases and J gave up 5 bases, with 11 bases separating them. The CDR3 DNA sequence: TGTGCCAGCTCACAGGGTGTGGGCGAGACCCAGTACTTC. Translating it yields CASSQGVGETQYF.

The chain is built from TRBV19 and TRBJ1-4, with a possible D match to TRBD1 (5 bases). The V end lost 5 bases, the J end lost 0 bases, and 10 bases lay between the germline ends. This CDR3 region has 15 residues. Germline values: CDR1 LNHDA, CDR2 SQIVND (reference sequence). As DNA, the CDR3 is TGTGCCAGTAGTTCTGGGGCTGCAACTAATGAAAAACTGTTTTTT. Translated, it gives CASSSGAATNEKLFF.

The gene calls are TRBV28 and TRBJ2-3; TRBD1 or TRBD2 may be the D gene (6 bases each). Per germline, CDR1 MDHEN and CDR2 SYDVKM. The CDR3 has 16 residues. The ends were cut back, 6 bases at V and 0 bases at J, with 16 bases in the middle. CDR3 bases: TGTGCCAGCAGCCCCTTTAGGGGGGTTAGCACAGATACGCAGTATTTT. This sequence encodes CASSPFRGVSTDTQYF.

Concerning this clone itself: Other DNA variants within this sample encode the same CDR3. The chain combines TRBV6-5 with TRBJ2-7, with a tentative D call TRBD1 (5 bases). V lost 3 bases, J lost 2 bases, and 11 bases lay in between. Germline loops: CDR1 MNHEY, CDR2 SVGAGI. The CDR3 runs 14 residues. CDR3 protein: CASSYRGSTYEQYF. The CDR3 DNA follows: TGTGCCAGCAGTTATAGGGGCAGTACCTACGAGCAGTACTTC.

V gene TRBV27 combines with J gene TRBJ1-5; 11 nucleotides agree with TRBD1. The CDR3 is made up of 17 amino acids. Looked up from germline, CDR1 is MNHEY and CDR2 is SMNVEV (reference sequence). The V and J ends lost 4 bases and 4 bases, in that order; junction bases with no gene match: 9. The CDR3 DNA reads as TGTGCCAGCAGTTCCTCGGACAGGGGGCGCGGGAATCAGCCCCAGCATTTT. Translated, it gives CASSSSDRGRGNQPQHF.

The chain recombines TRBV12-5 with TRBJ2-7, with a possible D match to TRBD2 (6 bases). The germline gives CDR1 LGHNT, CDR2 FRNRAP. The CDR3 sequence is 17 residues long. Trimming took 2 bases from V and 9 from J, leaving 26 bases between them. CDR3 sequence (DNA): TGTGCTAGTGGTTTGTCCTTGAGGGAACAACGACCCGGGGGGCAGTACTTC. It yields the protein CASGLSLREQRPGGQYF.

Turning to this clone: The sample holds other DNA sequences that translate to the same CDR3. The CDR3 spells CAWSAGLRETQYF. CDR3 sequence (DNA): TGTGCCTGGTCCGCAGGGCTAAGGGAGACCCAGTACTTC. The chain recombines TRBV30 with TRBJ2-5, with D maybe TRBD1 (5 bases). The V and J ends lost 5 bases and 5 bases respectively, with 15 bases between them. This CDR3 contains 13 residues. CDR1 and CDR2 from the germline V gene are GTSNPN and SVGIG (reference sequence). Using reference TRBV30 and TRBJ2-5 for the parts outside the CDR3, the full variable domain is SQTIHQWPATLVQPVGSPLSLECTVEGTSNPNLYWYRQAAGRGLQLLFYSVGIGQISSEVPQNLSASRPQDRQFILSSKKLLLSDSGFYLCAWSAGLRETQYFGPGTRLLVL.

This chain joins TRBV7-9 and TRBJ2-3; no clear D gene. Germline loops: CDR1 SEHNR, CDR2 FQNEAQ (reference sequence). V gave up 1 base and J gave up 5 bases, with 7 bases separating them. The CDR3 has 13 amino acids. As DNA, the CDR3 is TGTGCCAGCAGCTTAGTTGCAGGAGATACGCAGTATTTT. This encodes CASSLVAGDTQYF.

About this clone: Other nucleotide sequences in the sample specify the same CDR3. The chain carries TRBV6-5 and TRBJ1-5; TRBD1 is a possible D gene (5 bases). The germline V gene has CDR1 MNHEY and CDR2 SVGAGI. Between the trimmed V and J ends, which lost 6 bases and 4 bases, there was a span of 13 bases. The CDR3 totals 14 residues. The CDR3 here is CASRLGQGNQPQHF. The CDR3 region has the DNA TGTGCCAGCAGACTCGGGCAGGGAAATCAGCCCCAGCATTTT.

The chain couples TRBV27 to TRBJ2-7; 8 bases map to TRBD2. Germline CDR1 is MNHEY and CDR2 is SMNVEV (reference sequence). This CDR3 is built from 13 residues. Unmatched junction bases numbered 4, after V lost 7 bases and J lost 2 bases. CDR3 sequence reads: CASIAGRTYEQYF. CDR3 in DNA: TGTGCCAGCATAGCGGGGCGTACCTACGAGCAGTACTTC.

The V gene is TRBV28, the J gene TRBJ2-1; 7 bases map to TRBD1. V trimming: 5 bases; J trimming: 4 bases; junction bases outside the gene matches: 8. Germline CDR1 and CDR2: MDHEN and SYDVKM. The CDR3 runs to 15 residues. CDR3 nucleotide sequence: TGTGCCAGCAGTACGACAGGGTTGGGTTACAATGAGCAGTTCTTC. It codes for CASSTTGLGYNEQFF.

The V and J genes are TRBV23-1 and TRBJ1-1; D is perhaps TRBD1 (5 bases). TRBV23-1 is an ORF for which the function is uncertain. This CDR3 is 12 amino acids long. The CDR3 loop reads CAQDITGTEAFF. CDR3 coding DNA: TGCGCACAGGACATAACCGGGACTGAAGCTTTCTTT.

The CDR3 here is CASSEAGLKQYF. The DNA of the CDR3 is TGCGCCAGCAGTGAGGCCGGATTAAAGCAGTACTTC. J is TRBJ2-5 and V is TRBV10-2; D is unresolved. CDR1 and CDR2 (germline): WSHSY, SAAADI. Trimming cost V 2 bases and J 11 bases, with 12 bases left between them. The CDR3 consists of 12 residues.

This clone occurred once. The rearrangement links TRBV19 to TRBJ1-5, with D unclear. This CDR3 is 13 amino acids long. Germline CDR1 LNHDA, CDR2 SQIVND (reference sequence). The V and J ends lost 7 bases and 6 bases respectively, with 13 bases between them. CDR3 loop: CASTLTAFQPQHF. DNA for the CDR3: TGTGCCAGTACCCTTACAGCTTTTCAGCCCCAGCATTTT.

The chain joins TRBV18 to TRBJ2-3, with 12 bases fitting TRBD2. The CDR3 runs to 19 residues. Germline lookup yields CDR1 KGHSH and CDR2 LQKENI. V was clipped by 0 bases and J by 0 bases; unmatched bases: 7. The CDR3 sequence: CASSPPGLAGGPSTDTQYF. Here the CDR3 DNA reads TGTGCCAGCTCACCACCGGGGCTAGCGGGAGGGCCGAGCACAGATACGCAGTATTTT. Using reference TRBV18 and TRBJ2-3 for the parts outside the CDR3, the full variable domain is NAGVMQNPRHLVRRRGQEARLRCSPMKGHSHVYWYRQLPEEGLKFMVYLQKENIIDESGMPKERFSAEFPKEGPSILRIQQVVRGDSAAYFCASSPPGLAGGPSTDTQYFGPGTRLTVL.

The V gene is TRBV9, the J gene TRBJ2-3; TRBD2 matches at 12 bases. J lost 2 bases, V lost 4 bases, and 11 bases had no gene match. CDR1 and CDR2 (germline): SGDLS, YYNGEE. CDR3 length: 18 amino acids. CDR3 sequence (DNA): TGTGCCAGCAGCCCACGACTAGCGGGAGCTGCTAACACAGATACGCAGTATTTT. Translated, it gives CASSPRLAGAANTDTQYF.

This clone was observed a few times. The sample contains more than one DNA sequence encoding this CDR3. The V call is TRBV7-9, the J call TRBJ2-2; 9 bases agree with TRBD1. This CDR3 has 15 residues. Germline CDR1 and CDR2: SEHNR and FQNEAQ (reference sequence). The V and J ends lost 3 bases and 1 base, in that order; junction bases with no gene match: 0. The CDR3 DNA follows: TGTGCCAGCAGCTTGGGACAGGGGAACACCGGGGAGCTGTTTTTT. Protein: CASSLGQGNTGELFF.

The V call is TRBV5-6, the J call TRBJ1-2; D is undetermined. The CDR3 is made up of 14 amino acids. Germline CDR1 and CDR2: SGHDT and YYEEEE. V lost 0 bases, J lost 1 base, and 7 bases lay in between. CDR3 amino acids: CASSLAVLNYGYTF. CDR3 sequence (DNA): TGTGCCAGCAGCTTGGCCGTCCTTAACTATGGCTACACCTTC. Full variable domain (missing parts from reference TRBV5-6 and TRBJ1-2): DAGVTQSPTHLIKTRGQQVTLRCSPKSGHDTVSWYQQALGQGPQFIFQYYEEEERQRGNFPDRFSGHQFPNYSSELNVNALLLGDSALYLCASSLAVLNYGYTFGSGTRLTVV.

This sequence joins TRBV6-6 and TRBJ1-6; the match to TRBD1 covers 9 bases. Germline CDR1 reads MNHNY; CDR2 reads SVGAGI (reference sequence). The CDR3 loop spans 14 amino acids. V lost 4 bases, J lost 9 bases, and 4 bases stayed unmatched. In DNA form, the CDR3 reads TGTGCCAGCAGTTCCGGGACAGGGTCTTCACCCCTCCACTTT. Residues: CASSSGTGSSPLHF.

The J gene is TRBJ2-5, the V gene TRBV7-8; D unclear. V was pared by 2 bases and J by 1 base, with 5 bases between. The CDR3 sequence is 13 residues long. Germline-derived CDR1 and CDR2 are SGHVS and FQNEAQ. The chain's CDR3 is CASSLTAQETQYF. The CDR3 DNA sequence: TGTGCCAGCAGCTTAACGGCCCAAGAGACCCAGTACTTC. The full variable domain, rest sourced from reference TRBV7-8 and TRBJ2-5, is GAGVSQSPRYKVAKRGQDVALRCDPISGHVSLFWYQQALGQGPEFLTYFQNEAQLDKSGLPSDRFFAERPEGSVSTLKIQRTQQEDSAVYLCASSLTAQETQYFGPGTRLLVL.

V is TRBV19 and J is TRBJ1-6; a weak D match, TRBD1 (5 bases). CDR1 and CDR2 from the germline V gene are LNHDA and SQIVND (reference sequence). This CDR3 contains 17 residues. Trimming stripped 1 base from V and 3 bases from J, with 13 bases between. This CDR3 is CASSIGKGTSYNSPLHF. CDR3 DNA sequence: TGTGCCAGTAGTATAGGAAAGGGGACGAGCTATAATTCACCCCTCCACTTT. Full variable domain (outside the CDR3, taken from reference TRBV19 and TRBJ1-6): DGGITQSPKYLFRKEGQNVTLSCEQNLNHDAMYWYRQDPGQGLRLIYYSQIVNDFQKGDIAEGYSVSREKKESFPLTVTSAQKNPTAFYLCASSIGKGTSYNSPLHFGNGTRLTVT.